Listed below are T cell receptor beta chains from one sample, sequenced in a study of cytomegalovirus exposure and HLA in healthy donors. Profiling relied on immunoSEQ multiplex PCR, and the TCRdb table lists in-frame clones only, not all of them. This repertoire shows under 250,000 clones, about 90% found once; its top ten account for about 12%. The sequenced sample consisted of PBMCs. The receptors shown here come from a man younger than 35 in good health and CMV-seropositive. CDR3s include the opening cysteine and the closing phenylalanine or tryptophan. A D gene is named only where the DNA matches it firmly. Rows may omit the clone size; those that give it use once, few, many or a size class.

v_call	j_call	d_call	clone_size	cdr3_aa	cdr3_nt
TRBV5-8	TRBJ2-3	NA	NA	CASSLEGTTPGTDTQYF	TGTGCCAGCAGCTTGGAAGGAACTACCCCAGGCACAGATACGCAGTATTTT
TRBV28	TRBJ1-1	NA	once	CATGLGVSEAFF	TGTGCCACCGGGCTCGGGGTTTCTGAAGCTTTCTTT
TRBV28	TRBJ2-7	TRBD2	once	CASSFWTSGSYEQYF	TGTGCCAGCAGTTTCTGGACTAGCGGGAGCTACGAGCAGTACTTC
TRBV27	TRBJ1-1	NA	NA	CASSQTLGLNTEAFF	TGTGCCAGCAGCCAGACCCTGGGTTTGAACACTGAAGCTTTCTTT
TRBV9	TRBJ2-2	TRBD2	NA	CASSAPVIAGVGELFF	TGTGCCAGCAGCGCCCCTGTTATAGCGGGAGTCGGGGAGCTGTTTTTT
TRBV11-2	TRBJ1-1	TRBD1	NA	CASSITGGTEAFF	TGTGCCAGCAGCATTACAGGGGGCACTGAAGCTTTCTTT
TRBV4-3	TRBJ2-1	TRBD2	NA	CASSQGTGTSGWDEQFF	TGCGCCAGCAGCCAAGGTACCGGGACTAGCGGATGGGATGAGCAGTTCTTC
TRBV30	TRBJ2-3	NA	NA	CAWSVQLHTQYF	TGTGCCTGGAGTGTACAGTTACATACGCAGTATTTT
TRBV27	TRBJ1-5	NA	NA	CASSKNSNQPQHF	TGTGCCAGCAGTAAGAATAGCAATCAGCCCCAGCATTTT
TRBV10-3	TRBJ2-3	NA	NA	CATSGDLGFSDTQYF	TGTGCCACGTCTGGGGACTTGGGCTTCTCAGATACGCAGTATTTT
TRBV28	TRBJ1-3	NA	NA	CASRAGATIYF	TGTGCCAGTCGTGCGGGGGCCACCATATATTTT
TRBV7-9	TRBJ2-5	NA	NA	CASSPGVGQTQETQYF	TGTGCCAGCAGCCCGGGAGTCGGGCAAACCCAAGAGACCCAGTACTTC
TRBV15	TRBJ1-2	NA	NA	CATSREETDTDYGYTF	TGTGCCACCAGCAGAGAGGAAACGGACACAGACTATGGCTACACCTTC
TRBV5-6	TRBJ2-3	TRBD2	few	CASSRGLATSTDTQYF	TGTGCCAGCAGCCGAGGACTAGCGACTAGCACAGATACGCAGTATTTT
TRBV4-1	TRBJ1-2	TRBD1	few	CASSPPLTGGYGYTF	TGCGCCAGCAGCCCTCCTTTGACAGGGGGCTATGGCTACACCTTC
TRBV9	TRBJ2-1	NA	NA	CASSVAASYNEQFF	TGTGCCAGCAGCGTAGCGGCCTCCTACAATGAGCAGTTCTTC
TRBV27	TRBJ1-4	TRBD1	NA	CASASWGQGLTNEKLFF	TGTGCCAGCGCCTCCTGGGGACAGGGGCTCACTAATGAAAAACTGTTTTTT
TRBV10-1	TRBJ2-7	NA	NA	CAKSDRSYEQYF	TGCGCCAAATCTGATCGTTCCTACGAGCAGTACTTC
TRBV30	TRBJ1-5	NA	NA	CAWSPQVDQPQHF	TGTGCCTGGAGTCCCCAAGTGGATCAGCCCCAGCATTTT
TRBV7-9	TRBJ2-7	TRBD2	once	CARELGLAGGGQYF	TGTGCCAGGGAGTTGGGACTAGCGGGAGGCGGGCAGTACTTC
TRBV18	TRBJ2-1	NA	NA	CASSPRSTAQYNEQFF	TGTGCCAGCTCACCACGTTCCACCGCCCAGTACAATGAGCAGTTCTTC
TRBV5-1	TRBJ1-4	NA	NA	CASSLTPRPGPYEKLFF	TGCGCCAGCAGCCTAACTCCCCGACCGGGACCTTACGAAAAACTGTTTTTT
TRBV2	TRBJ1-2	NA	few	CASSEVGRGEGYTF	TGTGCCAGCAGTGAAGTGGGAAGGGGTGAAGGCTACACCTTC
TRBV6-5	TRBJ1-4	NA	NA	CASSYSGGATNEKLFF	TGTGCCAGCAGTTACTCGGGCGGTGCAACTAATGAAAAACTGTTTTTT
TRBV28	TRBJ1-2	TRBD1	NA	CASSFAFRTGRYGGYTF	TGTGCCAGCAGTTTCGCGTTTAGGACAGGGAGGTATGGTGGCTACACCTTC
TRBV19	TRBJ1-5	NA	NA	CASSANRDWPQHF	TGTGCCAGTAGTGCGAACAGGGATTGGCCCCAGCATTTT
TRBV9	TRBJ2-5	NA	NA	CASSVGWVGETQYF	TGTGCCAGCAGCGTAGGGTGGGTGGGTGAGACCCAGTACTTC
TRBV5-1	TRBJ2-1	NA	NA	CASSNPFRSQYNEQFF	TGCGCCAGCAGCAACCCGTTCCGGTCCCAGTACAATGAGCAGTTCTTC
TRBV30	TRBJ1-2	TRBD1	NA	CARTGAYGYTF	TGTGCCCGGACAGGGGCGTATGGCTACACCTTC
TRBV28	TRBJ1-2	NA	NA	CASSLGGQGVYYGYTF	TGTGCCAGCAGTTTGGGAGGGCAGGGAGTTTACTATGGCTACACCTTC
TRBV5-6	TRBJ1-1	NA	once	CASSLSFSAAFF	TGTGCCAGCAGCTTAAGTTTCTCGGCGGCTTTCTTT
TRBV5-1	TRBJ2-7	NA	NA	CASSLVVGEQYF	TGCGCCAGCAGCTTGGTGGTGGGCGAGCAGTACTTC
TRBV19	TRBJ2-6	TRBD2	once	CASNVHASGSGANVLTF	TGTGCCAGTAATGTTCATGCTAGCGGGTCTGGGGCCAACGTCCTGACTTTC
TRBV6-6	TRBJ2-3	NA	many	CASSYSRGQTDTQYF	TGTGCCAGCAGTTACTCAAGGGGACAAACAGATACGCAGTATTTT
TRBV28	TRBJ2-7	NA	once	CASSSFSGEEQYF	TGTGCCAGCAGTTCATTCTCTGGGGAAGAGCAGTACTTC
TRBV28	TRBJ2-7	NA	NA	CASSLGQVFEQYF	TGTGCCAGCAGTTTGGGGCAGGTCTTCGAGCAGTACTTC